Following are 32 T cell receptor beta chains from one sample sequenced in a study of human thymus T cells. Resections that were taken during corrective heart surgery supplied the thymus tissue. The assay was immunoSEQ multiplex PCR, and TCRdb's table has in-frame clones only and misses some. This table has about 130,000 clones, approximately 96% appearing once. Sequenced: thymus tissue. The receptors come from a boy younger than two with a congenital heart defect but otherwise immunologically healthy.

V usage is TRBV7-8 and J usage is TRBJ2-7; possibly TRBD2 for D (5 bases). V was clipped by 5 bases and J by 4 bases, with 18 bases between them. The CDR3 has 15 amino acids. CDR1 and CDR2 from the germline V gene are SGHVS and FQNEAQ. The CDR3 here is CASSKPAGRTYEQYF. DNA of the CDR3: TGTGCCAGCAGCAAGCCCGCAGGACGGACTTACGAGCAGTACTTC.

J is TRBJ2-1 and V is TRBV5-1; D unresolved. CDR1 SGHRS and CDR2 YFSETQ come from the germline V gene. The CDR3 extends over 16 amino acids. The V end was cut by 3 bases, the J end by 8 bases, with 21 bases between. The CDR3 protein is CASSSQITAWYDEQFF. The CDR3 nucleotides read TGCGCCAGCAGCTCTCAAATTACGGCATGGTACGATGAGCAGTTCTTC.

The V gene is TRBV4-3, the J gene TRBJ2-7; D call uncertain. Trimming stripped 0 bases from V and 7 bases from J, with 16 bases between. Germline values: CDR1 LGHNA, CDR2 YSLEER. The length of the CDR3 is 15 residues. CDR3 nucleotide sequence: TGCGCCAGCAGCCAAGAGATCGGCAGGTCTGGGGAGCAGTACTTC. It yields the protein CASSQEIGRSGEQYF.

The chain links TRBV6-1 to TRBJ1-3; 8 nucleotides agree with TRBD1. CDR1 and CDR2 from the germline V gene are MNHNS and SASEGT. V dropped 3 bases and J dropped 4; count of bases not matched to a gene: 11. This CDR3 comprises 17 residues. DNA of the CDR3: TGTGCCAGCAGTGATGGCAGGGGGCGCGGAATCGGAAACACCATATATTTT. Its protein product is CASSDGRGRGIGNTIYF.

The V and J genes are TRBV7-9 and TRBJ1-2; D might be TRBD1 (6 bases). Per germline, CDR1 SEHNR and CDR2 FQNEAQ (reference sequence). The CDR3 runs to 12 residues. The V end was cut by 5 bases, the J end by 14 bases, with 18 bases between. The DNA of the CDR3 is TGTGCCAGCAGCCCCACAGGGACACCCCTTACCTTC. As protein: CASSPTGTPLTF.

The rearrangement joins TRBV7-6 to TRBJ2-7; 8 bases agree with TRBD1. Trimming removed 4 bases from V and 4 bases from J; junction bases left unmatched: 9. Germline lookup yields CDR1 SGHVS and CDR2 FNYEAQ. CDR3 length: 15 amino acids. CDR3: CASSSKDRDNYEQYF. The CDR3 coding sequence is TGTGCCAGCAGCTCCAAGGACAGGGATAATTACGAGCAGTACTTC.

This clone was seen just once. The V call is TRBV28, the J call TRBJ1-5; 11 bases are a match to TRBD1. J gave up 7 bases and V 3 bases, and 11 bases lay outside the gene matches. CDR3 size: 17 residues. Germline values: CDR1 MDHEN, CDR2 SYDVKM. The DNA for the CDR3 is TGTGCCAGCAGTTTCTTCTTGGACAGGGGGCGAGGGCAGCCCCAGCATTTT. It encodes CASSFFLDRGRGQPQHF.

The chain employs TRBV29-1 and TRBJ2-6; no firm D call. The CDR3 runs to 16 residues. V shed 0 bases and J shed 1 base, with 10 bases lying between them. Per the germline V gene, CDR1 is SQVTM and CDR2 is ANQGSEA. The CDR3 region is CSVEDSYVSGANVLTF. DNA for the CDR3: TGCAGCGTTGAAGACAGCTACGTATCTGGGGCCAACGTCCTGACTTTC.

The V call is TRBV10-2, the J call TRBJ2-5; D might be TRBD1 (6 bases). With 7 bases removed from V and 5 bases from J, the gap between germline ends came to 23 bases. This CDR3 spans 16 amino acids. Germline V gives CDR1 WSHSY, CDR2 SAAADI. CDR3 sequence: CASTSHDRREEETQYF. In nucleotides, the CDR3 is TGCGCCAGCACATCCCACGACAGGCGTGAAGAGGAGACCCAGTACTTC.

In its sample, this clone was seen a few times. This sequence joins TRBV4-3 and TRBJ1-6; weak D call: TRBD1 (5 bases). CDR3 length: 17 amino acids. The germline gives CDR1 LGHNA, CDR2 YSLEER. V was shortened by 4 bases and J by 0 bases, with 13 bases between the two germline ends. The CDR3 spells CASSLSGQGSYNSPLHF. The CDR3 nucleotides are TGCGCCAGCAGCCTCAGTGGACAAGGCTCCTATAATTCACCCCTCCACTTT.

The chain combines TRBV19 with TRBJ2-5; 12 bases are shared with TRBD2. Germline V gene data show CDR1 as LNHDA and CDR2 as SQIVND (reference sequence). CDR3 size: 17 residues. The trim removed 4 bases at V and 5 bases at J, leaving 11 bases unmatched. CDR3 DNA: TGTGCCAGTAGTACCCCGACTAGCGGGGGAGAGTGGGAGACCCAGTACTTC. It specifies CASSTPTSGGEWETQYF.

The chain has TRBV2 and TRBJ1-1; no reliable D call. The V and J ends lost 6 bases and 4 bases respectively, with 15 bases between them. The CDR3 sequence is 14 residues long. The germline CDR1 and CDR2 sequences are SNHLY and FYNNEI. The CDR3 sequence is CASRSHGDVTEAFF. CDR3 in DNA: TGTGCCAGCAGATCCCATGGAGATGTCACTGAAGCTTTCTTT.

The CDR3 region is CASSLMRVNTEAFF. The DNA for the CDR3 is TGTGCCAGCAGCTTAATGAGAGTAAACACTGAAGCTTTCTTT. The chain carries TRBV7-2 and TRBJ1-1; no clear D gene. V was trimmed by 2 bases and J by 2 bases, leaving 9 bases between them. Germline lookup yields CDR1 SGHTA and CDR2 FQGNSA. The CDR3 is 14 residues long.

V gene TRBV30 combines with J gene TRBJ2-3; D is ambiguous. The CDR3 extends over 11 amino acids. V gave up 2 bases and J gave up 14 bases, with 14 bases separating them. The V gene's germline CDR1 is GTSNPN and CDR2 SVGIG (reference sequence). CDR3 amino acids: CAWSLSRWSYF. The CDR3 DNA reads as TGTGCCTGGAGTCTAAGTAGGTGGTCGTATTTT.

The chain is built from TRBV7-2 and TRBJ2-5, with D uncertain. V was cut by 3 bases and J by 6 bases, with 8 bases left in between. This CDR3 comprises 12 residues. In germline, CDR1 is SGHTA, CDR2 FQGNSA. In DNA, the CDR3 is TGTGCCAGCAGCTTGACGCTGAAGACCCAGTACTTC. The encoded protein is CASSLTLKTQYF. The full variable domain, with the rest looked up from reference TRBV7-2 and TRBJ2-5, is GAGVSQSPSNKVTEKGKDVELRCDPISGHTALYWYRQSLGQGLEFLIYFQGNSAPDKSGLPSDRFSAERTGGSVSTLTIQRTQQEDSAVYLCASSLTLKTQYFGPGTRLLVL.

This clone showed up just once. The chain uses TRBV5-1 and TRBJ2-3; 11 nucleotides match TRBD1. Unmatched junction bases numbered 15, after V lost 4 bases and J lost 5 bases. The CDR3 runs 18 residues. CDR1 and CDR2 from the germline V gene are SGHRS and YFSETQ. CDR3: CASSAVGQGASGGDTQYF. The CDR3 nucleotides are TGCGCCAGCAGCGCGGTAGGACAGGGGGCCTCCGGGGGAGATACGCAGTATTTT.

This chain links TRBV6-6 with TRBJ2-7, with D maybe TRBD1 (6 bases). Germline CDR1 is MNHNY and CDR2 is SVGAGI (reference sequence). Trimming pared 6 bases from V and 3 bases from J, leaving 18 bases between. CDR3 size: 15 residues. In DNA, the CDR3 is TGTGCCAGCAGGCGCGGACAGCGCGATTTCTACGAGCAGTACTTC. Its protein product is CASRRGQRDFYEQYF.

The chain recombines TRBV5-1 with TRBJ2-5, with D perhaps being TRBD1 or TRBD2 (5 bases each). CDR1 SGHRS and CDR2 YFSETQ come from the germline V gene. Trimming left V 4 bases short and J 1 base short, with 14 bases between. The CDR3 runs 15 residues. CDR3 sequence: CASSATGTVQETQYF. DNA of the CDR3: TGCGCCAGCAGCGCCACGGGGACGGTCCAAGAGACCCAGTACTTC.

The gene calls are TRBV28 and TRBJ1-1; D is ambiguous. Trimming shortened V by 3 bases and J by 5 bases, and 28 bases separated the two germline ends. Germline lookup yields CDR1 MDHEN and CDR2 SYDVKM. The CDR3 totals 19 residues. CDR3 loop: CASSFFSPRRTSPGTEAFF. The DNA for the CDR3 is TGTGCCAGCAGTTTTTTCTCACCCAGACGGACGTCCCCGGGGACTGAAGCTTTCTTT.

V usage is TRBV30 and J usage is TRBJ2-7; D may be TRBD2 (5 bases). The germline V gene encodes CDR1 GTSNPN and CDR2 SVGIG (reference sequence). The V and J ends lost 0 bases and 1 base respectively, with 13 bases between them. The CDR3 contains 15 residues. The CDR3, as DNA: TGTGCCTGGAGTGTACTGAGGTCGGGGTCCTACGAGCAGTACTTC. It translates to CAWSVLRSGSYEQYF.

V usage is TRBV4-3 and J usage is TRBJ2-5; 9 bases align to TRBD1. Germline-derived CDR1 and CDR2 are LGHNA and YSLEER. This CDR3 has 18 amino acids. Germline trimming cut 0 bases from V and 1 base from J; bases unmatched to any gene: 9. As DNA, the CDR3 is TGCGCCAGCAGCCAAGATAGGAACAGGGGGCGCGTCCAAGAGACCCAGTACTTC. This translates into CASSQDRNRGRVQETQYF.

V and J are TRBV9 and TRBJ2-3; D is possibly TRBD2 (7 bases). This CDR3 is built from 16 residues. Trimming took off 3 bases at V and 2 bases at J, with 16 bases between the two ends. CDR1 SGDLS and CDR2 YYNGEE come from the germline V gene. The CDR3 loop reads CASSGRGPGPTDTQYF. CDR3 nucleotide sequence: TGTGCCAGCAGCGGGCGGGGGCCAGGTCCCACAGATACGCAGTATTTT.

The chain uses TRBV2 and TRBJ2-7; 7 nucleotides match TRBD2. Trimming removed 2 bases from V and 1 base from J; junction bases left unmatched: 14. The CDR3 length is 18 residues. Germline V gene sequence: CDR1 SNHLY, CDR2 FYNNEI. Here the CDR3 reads CASSESALGGGGSYEQYF. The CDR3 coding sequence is TGTGCCAGCAGTGAATCTGCATTGGGTGGCGGGGGATCCTACGAGCAGTACTTC.

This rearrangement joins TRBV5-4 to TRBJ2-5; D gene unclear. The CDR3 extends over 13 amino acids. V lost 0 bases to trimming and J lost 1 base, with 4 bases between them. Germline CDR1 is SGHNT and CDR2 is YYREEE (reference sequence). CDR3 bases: TGTGCCAGCAGCTTGGGCGGCCAAGAGACCCAGTACTTC. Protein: CASSLGGQETQYF.

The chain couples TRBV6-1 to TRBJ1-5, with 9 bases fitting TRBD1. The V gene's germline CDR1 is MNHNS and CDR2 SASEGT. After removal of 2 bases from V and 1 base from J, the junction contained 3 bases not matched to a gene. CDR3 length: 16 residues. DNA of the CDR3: TGTGCCAGCAGTGAATTGGGACAGGGCAGCAATCAGCCCCAGCATTTT. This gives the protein CASSELGQGSNQPQHF.

The CDR3 DNA reads as TGTGCCAGCAGCAAATCCTCTGTAGCGGGGGGGCGGTATTTT. Its protein product is CASSKSSVAGGRYF. The gene calls are TRBV21-1 and TRBJ2-3; TRBD2, the table's D call, was not compared with the DNA. TRBV21-1 is marked as a pseudogene. CDR3 length: 14 residues.

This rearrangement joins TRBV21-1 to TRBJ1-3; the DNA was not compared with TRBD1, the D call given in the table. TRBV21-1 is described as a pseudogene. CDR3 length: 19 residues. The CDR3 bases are TGTGCCAGCAGCAAAGGTGACAGGCCTCGAGGGGACTCTGGAAACACCATATATTTT. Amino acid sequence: CASSKGDRPRGDSGNTIYF.

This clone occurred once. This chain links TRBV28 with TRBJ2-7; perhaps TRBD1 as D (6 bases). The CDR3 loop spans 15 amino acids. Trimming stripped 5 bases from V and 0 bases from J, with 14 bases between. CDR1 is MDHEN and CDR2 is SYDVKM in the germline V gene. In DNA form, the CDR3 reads TGTGCCAGCAGTCCACACTCGGACAGCTCCTACGAGCAGTACTTC. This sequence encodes CASSPHSDSSYEQYF.

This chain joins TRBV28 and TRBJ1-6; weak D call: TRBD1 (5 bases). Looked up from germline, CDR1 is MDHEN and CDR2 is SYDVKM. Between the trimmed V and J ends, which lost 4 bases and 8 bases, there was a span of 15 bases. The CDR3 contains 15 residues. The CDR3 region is CASSSSPGRHSPLHF. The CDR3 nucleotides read TGTGCCAGCAGTTCCTCCCCAGGGAGACATTCACCCCTCCACTTT.

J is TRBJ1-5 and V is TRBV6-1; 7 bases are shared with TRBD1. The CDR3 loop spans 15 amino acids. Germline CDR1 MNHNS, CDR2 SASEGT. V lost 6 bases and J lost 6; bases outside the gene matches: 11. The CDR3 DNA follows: TGTGCCAGCAGCAGGCCCAGGGGGGCGGGTCAGCCCCAGCATTTT. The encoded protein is CASSRPRGAGQPQHF.

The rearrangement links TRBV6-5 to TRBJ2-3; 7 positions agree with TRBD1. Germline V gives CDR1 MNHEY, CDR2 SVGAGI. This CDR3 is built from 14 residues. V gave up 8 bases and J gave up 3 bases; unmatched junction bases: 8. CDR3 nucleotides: TGTGCCAGCGCCCTTCGACAGGGAACAGATACGCAGTATTTT. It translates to CASALRQGTDTQYF.

The CDR3 loop is CASSLWAFGELFF. The CDR3 DNA follows: TGTGCCAGCAGCTTGTGGGCCTTTGGGGAGCTGTTTTTT. The chain combines TRBV5-6 with TRBJ2-2, with D unclear. Germline CDR1 reads SGHDT; CDR2 reads YYEEEE. The CDR3 is 13 residues long. Trimming left V 1 base short and J 8 bases short, with 9 bases between.